The 14 T cell receptor beta chains in this list originate from one sample, sequenced in a study of cytomegalovirus exposure and HLA in healthy donors. Vbeta (60) and Jbeta (13) primers were used in the PCR. The assay was immunoSEQ multiplex PCR, and TCRdb's table has in-frame clones only and misses some. The table lists roughly 120,000 clones, 79% of them singletons, with approximately 4.5% in the top ten. Material: PBMCs. The receptors here all came from a man aged 25-45 years in good health and CMV-seropositive.

The chain combines TRBV7-5 with TRBJ2-1; the tabulated D call, TRBD2, remains unverified against the DNA. TRBV7-5 is a pseudogene locus. The CDR3 is 14 amino acids. The CDR3 sequence: CARSYSGSYNEQFF. The CDR3 bases are TGTGCCAGAAGCTACTCGGGATCCTACAATGAGCAGTTCTTC.

A remark on this clone: The junction and the germline gene differ at one end; a read error may be behind it. Distinct nucleotide sequences in the sample also encode this CDR3. V gene TRBV7-9 combines with J gene TRBJ1-2, with TRBD1 matching over 7 bases. The CDR3 covers 16 residues. Germline CDR1 and CDR2: SEHNR and FQNEAQ (reference sequence). CDR3 sequence reads: CASSSDRTTLNYGYTF. As DNA, the CDR3 is TGCGCCAGCAGCTCGGACAGGACTACATTAAACTATGGCTACACCTTC.

This chain connects TRBV28 to TRBJ1-5, with 8 positions matching TRBD1. The CDR3 is made up of 14 amino acids. V was clipped by 7 bases and J by 4 bases; unmatched bases: 6. Germline CDR1 is MDHEN and CDR2 is SYDVKM. CDR3 nucleotide sequence: TGTGCCAGCACCCCAGGGGGCAGGAATCAGCCCCAGCATTTT. This translates into CASTPGGRNQPQHF.

The chain links TRBV5-6 to TRBJ2-7; tentatively, D is TRBD1 (5 bases). This CDR3 comprises 14 residues. Germline V lookup: CDR1 SGHDT, CDR2 YYEEEE. V was clipped by 4 bases and J by 7 bases, with 18 bases between them. The CDR3 is CASSLGGHAGEQYF. The CDR3 coding sequence is TGTGCCAGCAGCCTGGGTGGACACGCTGGTGAGCAGTACTTC.

This clone was seen a handful of times. The chain combines TRBV10-3 with TRBJ2-5; D may be TRBD2 (6 bases). The CDR3 consists of 13 residues. Per the germline V gene, CDR1 is ENHRY and CDR2 is SYGVKD. Trimming left V 2 bases short and J 4 bases short, with 8 bases between. CDR3 sequence reads: CAISEGGIETQYF. The CDR3 coding sequence is TGTGCCATCAGTGAGGGGGGGATAGAGACCCAGTACTTC.

The chain has TRBV28 and TRBJ2-7; 9 bases are a match to TRBD2. Germline V gives CDR1 MDHEN, CDR2 SYDVKM. J was trimmed by 0 bases and V by 2 bases; bases with no gene match: 11. The CDR3 totals 18 residues. The CDR3 loop reads CASSLENSGGPSSYEQYF. The DNA of the CDR3 is TGTGCCAGCAGTTTAGAAAATAGCGGGGGCCCAAGCTCCTACGAGCAGTACTTC.

The rearrangement uses TRBV4-2 and TRBJ2-1; tentative D call: TRBD1 (6 bases). The CDR3 spans 16 residues. V lost 2 bases to trimming and J lost 2 bases, with 13 bases between them. CDR1 LGHNA and CDR2 YNFKEQ come from the germline V gene. The CDR3 loop reads CASSQFLTGTYNEQFF. CDR3 DNA sequence: TGTGCCAGCAGCCAATTTCTTACAGGGACCTACAATGAGCAGTTCTTC.

This clone has just a few counts. The chain uses TRBV6-5 and TRBJ2-7; possible D gene TRBD2, 5 bases. This CDR3 comprises 12 residues. Germline values: CDR1 MNHEY, CDR2 SVGAGI. Trimming cost V 6 bases and J 2 bases, with 8 bases left between them. The CDR3 reads CASRTNTYEQYF. The CDR3 DNA follows: TGTGCCAGCAGGACTAATACCTACGAGCAGTACTTC.

The CDR3 DNA sequence: TGTGCCAGCAGCTTAGTCTCGCGGGGGGGCGTCATTCAGTACTTC. Translation: CASSLVSRGGVIQYF. The chain is built from TRBV7-9 and TRBJ2-4; 9 bases agree with TRBD2. Germline CDR1 is SEHNR and CDR2 is FQNEAQ (reference sequence). The CDR3 contains 15 residues. Trimming cost V 1 base and J 9 bases; bases outside gene matches: 7.

This chain's CDR3 is CASSGGGEFNEQFF. The CDR3 bases are TGTGCCAGCAGCGGGGGAGGGGAATTCAATGAGCAGTTCTTC. The chain combines TRBV9 with TRBJ2-1; 7 nucleotides agree with TRBD2. Unmatched junction bases numbered 6, after V lost 3 bases and J lost 6 bases. The length of the CDR3 is 14 residues. The germline V gene has CDR1 SGDLS and CDR2 YYNGEE.

This chain connects TRBV7-8 to TRBJ2-1; TRBD2 aligns across 7 bases. The CDR3 is 14 residues long. The ends lost 5 bases at V and 4 bases at J; junction bases unmatched: 5. Germline CDR1 SGHVS, CDR2 FQNEAQ. CDR3 sequence reads: CASSPERGYNEQFF. The CDR3 region has the DNA TGTGCCAGCAGCCCGGAGCGGGGATACAATGAGCAGTTCTTC.

In nucleotides, the CDR3 is TGTGCCAGCAGCGATCGGAGACAGGGGTTAGACTACGAGCAGTACTTC. It translates to CASSDRRQGLDYEQYF. The chain uses TRBV5-6 and TRBJ2-7; 8 positions match TRBD1. CDR1 is SGHDT, CDR2 YYEEEE, per germline. The CDR3 contains 16 residues. V was clipped by 4 bases and J by 3 bases; unmatched bases: 12.

Of note for this clone: Relative to the germline gene, one junction end is altered; a read error may explain this. The chain links TRBV18 to TRBJ2-4; weak D call: TRBD2 (6 bases). CDR1 and CDR2 (germline): KGHSH, LQKENI. The CDR3 has 17 residues. The CDR3 DNA follows: TGTGCCAGCTCACTACAGGCCGGAAAACTAGCCAAAAACAGTCAGTACTTC. Protein: CASSLQAGKLAKNSQYF.

This chain connects TRBV7-8 to TRBJ1-1; TRBD1 matches at 7 bases. Germline V CDR1 and CDR2: SGHVS, FQNEAQ. V lost 0 bases, J lost 8 bases, and 21 bases stayed unmatched. This CDR3 comprises 19 residues. The CDR3 region has the DNA TGTGCCAGCAGCTTAGCTAACATCCCGGGACAGACCCGAGGTGGGGAAGCTTTCTTT. This encodes CASSLANIPGQTRGGEAFF.